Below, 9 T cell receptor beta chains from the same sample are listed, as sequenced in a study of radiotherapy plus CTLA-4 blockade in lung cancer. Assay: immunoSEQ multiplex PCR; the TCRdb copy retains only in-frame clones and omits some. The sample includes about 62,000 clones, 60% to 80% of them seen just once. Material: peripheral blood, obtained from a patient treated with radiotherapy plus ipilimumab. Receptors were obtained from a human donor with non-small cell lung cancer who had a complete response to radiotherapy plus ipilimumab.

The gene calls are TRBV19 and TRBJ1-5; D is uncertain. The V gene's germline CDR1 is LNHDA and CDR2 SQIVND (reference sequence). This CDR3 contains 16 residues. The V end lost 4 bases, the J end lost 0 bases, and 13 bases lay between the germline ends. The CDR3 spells CASSTSRLNSNQPQHF. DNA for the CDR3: TGTGCCAGTAGTACGTCGAGACTAAATAGCAATCAGCCCCAGCATTTT.

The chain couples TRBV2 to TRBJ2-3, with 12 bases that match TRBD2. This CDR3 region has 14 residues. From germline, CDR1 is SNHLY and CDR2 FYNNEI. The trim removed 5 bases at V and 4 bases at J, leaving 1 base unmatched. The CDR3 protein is CASSPSGRADTQYF. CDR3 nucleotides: TGTGCCAGCAGTCCTAGCGGGAGGGCAGATACGCAGTATTTT.

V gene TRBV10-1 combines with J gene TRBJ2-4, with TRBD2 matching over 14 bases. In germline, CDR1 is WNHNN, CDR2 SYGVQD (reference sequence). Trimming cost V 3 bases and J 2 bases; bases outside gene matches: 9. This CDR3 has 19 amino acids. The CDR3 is CASSDRLAGGPFPKNIQYF. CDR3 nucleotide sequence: TGCGCCAGCAGTGACAGACTAGCGGGAGGGCCTTTTCCCAAAAACATTCAGTACTTC.

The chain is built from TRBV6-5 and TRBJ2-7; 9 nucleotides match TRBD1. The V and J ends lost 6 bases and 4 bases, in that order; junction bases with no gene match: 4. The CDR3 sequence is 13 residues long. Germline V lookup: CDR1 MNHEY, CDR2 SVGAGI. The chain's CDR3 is CASRQGAKYEQYF. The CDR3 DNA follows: TGTGCCAGCAGACAGGGGGCGAAGTACGAGCAGTACTTC.

CDR3 region: CASSPRDKNIQYF. CDR3 sequence (DNA): TGTGCCAGCAGCCCCCGGGACAAAAACATTCAGTACTTC. The chain carries TRBV7-2 and TRBJ2-4; D perhaps matches TRBD2 (5 bases). The CDR3 runs to 13 residues. Trimming pared 5 bases from V and 3 bases from J, leaving 8 bases between. From germline, CDR1 is SGHTA and CDR2 FQGNSA.

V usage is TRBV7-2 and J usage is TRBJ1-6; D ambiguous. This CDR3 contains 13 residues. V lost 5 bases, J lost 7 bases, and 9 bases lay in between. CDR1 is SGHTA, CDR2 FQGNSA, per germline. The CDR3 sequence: CASSPFSNSPLHF. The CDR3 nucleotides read TGTGCCAGCAGCCCTTTTTCCAATTCACCCCTCCACTTT.

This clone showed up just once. Here the CDR3 reads CASSFSGGGQPQHF. DNA for the CDR3: TGTGCCAGCAGCTTCAGCGGGGGCGGCCAGCCCCAGCATTTT. This chain uses TRBV7-8 with TRBJ1-5, with D perhaps matching TRBD1 (6 bases). This CDR3 is built from 14 residues. Germline CDR1 and CDR2: SGHVS and FQNEAQ. V was clipped by 3 bases and J by 7 bases, with 13 bases between them.

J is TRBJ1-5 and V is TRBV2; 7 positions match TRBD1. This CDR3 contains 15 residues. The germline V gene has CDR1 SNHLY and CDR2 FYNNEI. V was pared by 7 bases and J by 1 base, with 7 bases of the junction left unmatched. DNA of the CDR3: TGTGCCAGCATCCTGGACAGGCGAAGCAATCAGCCCCAGCATTTT. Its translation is CASILDRRSNQPQHF. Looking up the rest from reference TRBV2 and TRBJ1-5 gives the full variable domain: EPEVTQTPSHQVTQMGQEVILRCVPISNHLYFYWYRQILGQKVEFLVSFYNNEISEKSEIFDDQFSVERPDGSNFTLKIRSTKLEDSAMYFCASILDRRSNQPQHFGDGTRLSIL.

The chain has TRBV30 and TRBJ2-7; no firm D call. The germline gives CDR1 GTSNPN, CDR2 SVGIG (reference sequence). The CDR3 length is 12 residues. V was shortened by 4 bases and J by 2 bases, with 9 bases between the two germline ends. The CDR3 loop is CAWTPGAYEQYF. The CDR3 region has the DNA TGTGCCTGGACCCCAGGTGCCTACGAGCAGTACTTC.